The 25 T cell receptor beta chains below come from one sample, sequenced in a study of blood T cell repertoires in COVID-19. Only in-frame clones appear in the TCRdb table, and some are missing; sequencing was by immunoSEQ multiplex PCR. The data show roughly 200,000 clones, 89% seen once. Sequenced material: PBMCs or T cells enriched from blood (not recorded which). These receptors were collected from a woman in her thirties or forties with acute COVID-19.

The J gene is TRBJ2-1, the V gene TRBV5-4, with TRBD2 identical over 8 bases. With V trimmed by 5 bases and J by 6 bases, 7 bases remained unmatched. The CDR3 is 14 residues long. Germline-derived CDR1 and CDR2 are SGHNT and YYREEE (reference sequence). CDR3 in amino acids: CASSSGLAVNEQFF. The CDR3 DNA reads TGTGCCAGCAGTTCCGGACTAGCCGTCAATGAGCAGTTCTTC. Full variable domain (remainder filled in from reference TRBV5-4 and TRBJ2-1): ETGVTQSPTHLIKTRGQQVTLRCSSQSGHNTVSWYQQALGQGPQFIFQYYREEENGRGNFPPRFSGLQFPNYSSELNVNALELDDSALYLCASSSGLAVNEQFFGPGTRLTVL.

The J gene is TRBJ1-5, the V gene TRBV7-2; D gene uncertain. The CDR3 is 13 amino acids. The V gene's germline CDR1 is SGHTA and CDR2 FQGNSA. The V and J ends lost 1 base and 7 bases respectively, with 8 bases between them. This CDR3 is CASSLVVEQPQHF. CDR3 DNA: TGTGCCAGCAGCTTAGTGGTCGAGCAGCCCCAGCATTTT.

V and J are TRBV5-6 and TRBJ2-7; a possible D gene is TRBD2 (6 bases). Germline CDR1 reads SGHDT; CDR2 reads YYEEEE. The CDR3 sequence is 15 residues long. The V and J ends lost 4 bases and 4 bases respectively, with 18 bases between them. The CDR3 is CASSPWGEWTYEQYF. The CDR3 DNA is TGTGCCAGCAGCCCATGGGGGGAGTGGACGTACGAGCAGTACTTC.

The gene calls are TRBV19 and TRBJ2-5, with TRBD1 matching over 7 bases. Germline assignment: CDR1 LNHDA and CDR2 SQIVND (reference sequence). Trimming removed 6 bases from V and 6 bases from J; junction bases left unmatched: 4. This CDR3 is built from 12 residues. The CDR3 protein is CASRDRKKTQYF. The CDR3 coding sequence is TGTGCCAGTAGGGACAGGAAAAAGACCCAGTACTTC. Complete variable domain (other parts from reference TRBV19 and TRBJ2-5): DGGITQSPKYLFRKEGQNVTLSCEQNLNHDAMYWYRQDPGQGLRLIYYSQIVNDFQKGDIAEGYSVSREKKESFPLTVTSAQKNPTAFYLCASRDRKKTQYFGPGTRLLVL.

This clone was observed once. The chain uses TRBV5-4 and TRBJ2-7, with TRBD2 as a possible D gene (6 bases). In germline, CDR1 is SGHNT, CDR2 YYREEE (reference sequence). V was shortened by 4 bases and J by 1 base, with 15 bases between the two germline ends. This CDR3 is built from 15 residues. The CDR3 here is CASSRRAGTSYEQYF. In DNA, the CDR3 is TGTGCCAGCAGCCGAAGGGCCGGGACTTCCTACGAGCAGTACTTC.

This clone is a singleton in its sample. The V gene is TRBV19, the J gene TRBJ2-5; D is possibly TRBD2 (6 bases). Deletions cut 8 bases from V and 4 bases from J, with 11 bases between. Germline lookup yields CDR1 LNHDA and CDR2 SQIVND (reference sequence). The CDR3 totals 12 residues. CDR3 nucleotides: TGTGCCAGTCACGGGGGATCAGAGACCCAGTACTTC. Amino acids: CASHGGSETQYF.

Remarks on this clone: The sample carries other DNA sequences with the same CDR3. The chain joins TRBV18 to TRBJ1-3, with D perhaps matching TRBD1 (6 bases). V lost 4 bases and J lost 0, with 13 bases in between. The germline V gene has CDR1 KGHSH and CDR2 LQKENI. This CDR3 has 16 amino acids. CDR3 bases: TGTGCCAGCTCACTGGACAGTTCCGACTCTGGAAACACCATATATTTT. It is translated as CASSLDSSDSGNTIYF.

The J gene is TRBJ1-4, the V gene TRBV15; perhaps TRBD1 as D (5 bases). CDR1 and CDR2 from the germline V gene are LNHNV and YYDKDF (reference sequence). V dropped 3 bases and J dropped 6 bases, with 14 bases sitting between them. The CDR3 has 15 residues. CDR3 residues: CATSSGRGRDEKLFF. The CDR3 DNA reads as TGTGCCACCAGCAGCGGAAGGGGCCGGGATGAAAAACTGTTTTTT.

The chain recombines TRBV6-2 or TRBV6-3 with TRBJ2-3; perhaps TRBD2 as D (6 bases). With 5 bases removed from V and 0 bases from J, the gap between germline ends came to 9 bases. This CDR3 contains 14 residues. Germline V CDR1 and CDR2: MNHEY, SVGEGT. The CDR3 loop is CASSETSSTDTQYF. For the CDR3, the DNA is TGTGCCAGCAGTGAGACTAGTAGCACAGATACGCAGTATTTT.

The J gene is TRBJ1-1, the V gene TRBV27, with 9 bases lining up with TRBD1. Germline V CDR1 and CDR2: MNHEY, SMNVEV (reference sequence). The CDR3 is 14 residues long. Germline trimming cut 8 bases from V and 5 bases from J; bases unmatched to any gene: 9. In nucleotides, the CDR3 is TGTGCCAGCTGGAACCGGGACAGGGTTACTGAAGCTTTCTTT. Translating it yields CASWNRDRVTEAFF.

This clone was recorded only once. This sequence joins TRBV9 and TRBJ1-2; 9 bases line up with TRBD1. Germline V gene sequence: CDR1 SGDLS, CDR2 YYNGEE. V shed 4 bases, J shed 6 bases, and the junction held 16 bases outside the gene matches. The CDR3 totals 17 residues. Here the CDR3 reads CASSPPGGTGRFDGYTF. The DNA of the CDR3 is TGTGCCAGCAGCCCACCGGGGGGGACAGGGAGGTTTGATGGCTACACCTTC.

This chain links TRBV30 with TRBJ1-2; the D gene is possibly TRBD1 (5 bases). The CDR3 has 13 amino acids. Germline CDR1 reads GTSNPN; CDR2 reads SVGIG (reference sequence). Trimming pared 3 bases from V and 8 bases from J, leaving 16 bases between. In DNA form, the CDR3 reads TGTGCCTGGAGCTCGACAGCCACGGGCGGCTACACCTTC. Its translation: CAWSSTATGGYTF.

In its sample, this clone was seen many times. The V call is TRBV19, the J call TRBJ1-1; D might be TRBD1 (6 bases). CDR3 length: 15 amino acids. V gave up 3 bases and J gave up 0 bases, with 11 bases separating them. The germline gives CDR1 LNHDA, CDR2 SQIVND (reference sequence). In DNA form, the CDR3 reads TGTGCCAGTAGTATGGCAGGGGCGCTGAACACTGAAGCTTTCTTT. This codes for CASSMAGALNTEAFF.

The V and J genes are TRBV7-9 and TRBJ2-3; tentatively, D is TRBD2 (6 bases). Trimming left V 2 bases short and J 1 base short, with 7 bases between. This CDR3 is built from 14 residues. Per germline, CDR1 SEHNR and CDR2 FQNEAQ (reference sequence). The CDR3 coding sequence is TGTGCCAGCAGCTTAATAGCGGGCACAGATACGCAGTATTTT. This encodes CASSLIAGTDTQYF.

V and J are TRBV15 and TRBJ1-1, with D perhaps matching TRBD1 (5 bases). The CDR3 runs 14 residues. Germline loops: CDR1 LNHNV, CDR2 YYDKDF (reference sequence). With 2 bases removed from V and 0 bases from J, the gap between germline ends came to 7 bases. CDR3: CATSRPTVNTEAFF. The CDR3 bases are TGTGCCACCAGCAGACCGACAGTGAACACTGAAGCTTTCTTT.

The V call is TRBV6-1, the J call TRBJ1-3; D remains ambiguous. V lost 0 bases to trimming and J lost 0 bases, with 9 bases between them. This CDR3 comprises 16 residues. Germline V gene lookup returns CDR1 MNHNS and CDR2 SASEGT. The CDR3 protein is CASSEALALSGNTIYF. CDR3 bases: TGTGCCAGCAGTGAAGCTCTAGCCCTCTCTGGAAACACCATATATTTT.

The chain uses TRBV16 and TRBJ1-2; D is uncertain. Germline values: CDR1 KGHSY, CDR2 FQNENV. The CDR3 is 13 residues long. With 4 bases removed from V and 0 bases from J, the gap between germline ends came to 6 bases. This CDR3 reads CASSLPSNYGYTF. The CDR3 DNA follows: TGTGCCAGCAGCCTCCCTTCTAACTATGGCTACACCTTC.

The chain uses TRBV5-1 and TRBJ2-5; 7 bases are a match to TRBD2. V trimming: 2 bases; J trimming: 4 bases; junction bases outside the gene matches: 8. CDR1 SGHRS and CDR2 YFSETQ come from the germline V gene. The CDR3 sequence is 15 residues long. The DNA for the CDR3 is TGCGCCAGCAGCTTAGGGAGGGTTGCCTCAGAGACCCAGTACTTC. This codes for CASSLGRVASETQYF.

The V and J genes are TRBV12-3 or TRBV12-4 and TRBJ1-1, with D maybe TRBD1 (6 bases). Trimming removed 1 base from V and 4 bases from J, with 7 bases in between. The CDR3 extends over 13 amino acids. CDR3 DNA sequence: TGTGCCAGCAGTTTAGGAGGGGGCACTGAAGCTTTCTTT. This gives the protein CASSLGGGTEAFF.

The CDR3 sequence is CASSQNRDHGYTF. CDR3 DNA sequence: TGTGCCAGCTCACAAAACAGGGACCATGGCTACACCTTC. The chain joins TRBV18 to TRBJ1-2, with D maybe TRBD1 (6 bases). Germline V lookup: CDR1 KGHSH, CDR2 LQKENI. The V end lost 4 bases, the J end lost 6 bases, and 12 bases lay between the germline ends. CDR3 length: 13 residues.

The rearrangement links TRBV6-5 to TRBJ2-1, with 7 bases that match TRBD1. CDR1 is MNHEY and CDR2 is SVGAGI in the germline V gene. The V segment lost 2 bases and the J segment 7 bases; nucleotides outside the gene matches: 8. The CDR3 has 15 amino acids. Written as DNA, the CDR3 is TGTGCCAGCAGTTACCGAGGACAGGAAGGAAATGAGCAGTTCTTC. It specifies CASSYRGQEGNEQFF.

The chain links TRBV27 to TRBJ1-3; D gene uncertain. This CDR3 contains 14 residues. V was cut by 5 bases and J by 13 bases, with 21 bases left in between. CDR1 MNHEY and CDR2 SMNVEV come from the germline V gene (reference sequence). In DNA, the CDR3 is TGTGCCAGCAGTCCATGGTTGGGCGAGGGTACAATATATTTT. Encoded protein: CASSPWLGEGTIYF.

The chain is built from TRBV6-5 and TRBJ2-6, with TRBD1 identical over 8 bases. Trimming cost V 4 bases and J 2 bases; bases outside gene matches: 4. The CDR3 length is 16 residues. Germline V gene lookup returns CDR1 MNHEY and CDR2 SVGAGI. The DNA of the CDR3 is TGTGCCAGCAGTTCTAACAGGGGGACTGGGGCCAACGTCCTGACTTTC. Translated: CASSSNRGTGANVLTF.

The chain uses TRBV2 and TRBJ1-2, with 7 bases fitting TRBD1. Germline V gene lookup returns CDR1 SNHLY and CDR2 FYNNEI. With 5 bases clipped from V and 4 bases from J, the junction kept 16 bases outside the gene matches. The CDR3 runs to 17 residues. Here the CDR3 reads CASSSPGQARQVYGYTF. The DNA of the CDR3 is TGTGCCAGCAGTTCCCCCGGACAGGCCCGGCAAGTCTATGGCTACACCTTC.

The DNA of the CDR3 is TGTGCCAGCAGCCAAATAGGGGGCACGAACACTGAAGCTTTCTTT. It translates to CASSQIGGTNTEAFF. The genes are TRBV3-1 (or the pseudogene TRBV3-2) and TRBJ1-1; 7 bases match TRBD1. The CDR3 loop spans 15 amino acids. V trimming: 2 bases; J trimming: 1 base; junction bases outside the gene matches: 4. Germline V gene lookup returns CDR1 LGHDT and CDR2 YNNKEL (reference sequence).